This T cell receptor (beta chain) was sequenced for a study of response to subunit inactivated influenza vaccine. The study's findings and limits: The authors put forward the suggestion that each seasonal influenza vaccination may bring in only a limited number of new T cells.

Using its own MiXCR run on the RT-PCR reads, TCRdb lists one record per CDR3 protein. Among 500,000 to 600,000 distinct CDR3 sequences listed, over 10% were seen once. A few counts support this clonotype. Its cognate antigen is unknown. The clonotype was recovered from a man aged 50 to 59 who received an inactivated influenza vaccine. The specimen comprised PBMCs from blood, sampled 45 days after vaccination.

The CDR3 sequence is CATSRDKGSTDTQYF. The CDR3 DNA follows: TGTGCCACCAGCAGAGATAAGGGTAGCACAGATACGCAGTATTTT. V is TRBV15 and J is TRBJ2-3; unclear D gene. There are 15 residues in the CDR3. Germline V lookup: CDR1 LNHNV, CDR2 YYDKDF (reference sequence). V gave up 0 bases and J gave up 0 bases, with 7 bases separating them.